A selection of T cell receptor beta chains follows, all from one sample in a study of blood T cell repertoires in COVID-19. Clones were read by immunoSEQ multiplex PCR, and TCRdb kept only the in-frame ones, dropping some. Found here are some 390,000 clones, around 91% of them singletons; the top ten hold more than 0.95%. Sample: PBMCs or T cells enriched from blood (not recorded which). Receptor source: a man aged 30 to 39 who had recovered from COVID-19. CDR3s include the opening cysteine and the closing phenylalanine or tryptophan. Fields, in order: D gene, J gene, clone size, V gene, CDR3 DNA, CDR3 protein. A D gene is named only where the DNA matches it firmly. Expanded clones get a size class; other rows say once, few or many, or leave the size out.

d_call: NA; j_call: TRBJ2-1; clone_size: NA; v_call: TRBV28; cdr3_nt: TGTGCCAGCAGTCCCCTCCCCAGGGGTTACGATGAGCAGTTCTTC; cdr3_aa: CASSPLPRGYDEQFF
d_call: TRBD2; j_call: TRBJ2-2; clone_size: NA; v_call: TRBV5-4; cdr3_nt: TGTGCCAGCAGCTTCGATGGACTAGTCCACGGGGAGCTGTTTTTT; cdr3_aa: CASSFDGLVHGELFF
d_call: NA; j_call: TRBJ2-2; clone_size: NA; v_call: TRBV27; cdr3_nt: TGTGCCAGCAGCCCTTCCACAGGGAACACCGGGGAGCTGTTTTTT; cdr3_aa: CASSPSTGNTGELFF
d_call: TRBD1; j_call: TRBJ2-5; clone_size: NA; v_call: TRBV7-9; cdr3_nt: TGTGCCACCCATAGGGGGCTGGAGACCCAGTACTTC; cdr3_aa: CATHRGLETQYF
d_call: NA; j_call: TRBJ2-1; clone_size: NA; v_call: TRBV28; cdr3_nt: TGTGCCAGCAGTTTAGCACAGGAGTACAATGAGCAGTTCTTC; cdr3_aa: CASSLAQEYNEQFF
d_call: TRBD2; j_call: TRBJ2-3; clone_size: NA; v_call: TRBV5-6; cdr3_nt: TGTGCCAGCAGCTTGGCCGGGACTAGTAGGATAGATACGCAGTATTTT; cdr3_aa: CASSLAGTSRIDTQYF
d_call: TRBD2; j_call: TRBJ2-1; clone_size: NA; v_call: TRBV19; cdr3_nt: TGTGCCAGTACTGGGACTAGCGGGAGTAGGCAGTTCTTC; cdr3_aa: CASTGTSGSRQFF
d_call: NA; j_call: TRBJ1-1; clone_size: NA; v_call: TRBV28; cdr3_nt: TGTGCCAGCAGTTTAAATCCGGGTAGTGGGACTGAAGCTTTCTTT; cdr3_aa: CASSLNPGSGTEAFF
d_call: NA; j_call: TRBJ1-4; clone_size: many; v_call: TRBV9; cdr3_nt: TGTGCCAGCAGCGTAGGAACACTCGAGGGCGAAAAACTGTTTTTT; cdr3_aa: CASSVGTLEGEKLFF
d_call: NA; j_call: TRBJ2-7; clone_size: NA; v_call: TRBV5-6; cdr3_nt: TGTGCCAGCAGTCAAGGCGTCAGGACTCCAAATCCCTCCTACGAGCAGTACTTC; cdr3_aa: CASSQGVRTPNPSYEQYF
d_call: NA; j_call: TRBJ2-5; clone_size: once; v_call: TRBV27; cdr3_nt: TGTGCCAGCAGTTTATTCAGACAAGAGACCCAGTACTTC; cdr3_aa: CASSLFRQETQYF
d_call: NA; j_call: TRBJ1-2; clone_size: NA; v_call: TRBV4-1; cdr3_nt: TGCGCCAGCAGCCCCTCCCCCCTACAGGGCGGGTATGGCTACACCTTC; cdr3_aa: CASSPSPLQGGYGYTF
d_call: TRBD2; j_call: TRBJ2-5; clone_size: NA; v_call: TRBV5-1; cdr3_nt: TGCGCCAGCAGCTTCCGACTGACTAGCGGGAGAGGTAGAGAGACCCAGTACTTC; cdr3_aa: CASSFRLTSGRGRETQYF